The rows below give T cell receptor beta chains drawn from one sample of a study of lymphopenia after photon versus proton radiotherapy. Clones were read by immunoSEQ multiplex PCR, and TCRdb kept only the in-frame ones, dropping some. Among about 65,000 clones listed, over 80% were seen once. The sample consisted of peripheral blood, taken from a patient treated with proton-based radiotherapy. The source of these receptors is a man older than 75 with esophageal cancer. Both conserved end residues are part of each CDR3. Fields, in order: J gene, V gene, clone size, D gene, CDR3 DNA, CDR3 protein. A D gene is named only where the DNA matches it firmly. Clone sizes are given selectively: once, few, many, or a class where the clone is expanded.

>TRBJ1-1|TRBV4-3|-|-
TGCGCCAGCAGCCAAGACAGGTCAAACACTGAAGCTTTCTTT
CASSQDRSNTEAFF
>TRBJ2-7|TRBV30|-|-
TGTGCCTGGAGTGGAGAGTGGGAGCAGTACTTC
CAWSGEWEQYF
>TRBJ2-3|TRBV10-3|-|TRBD2
TGTGCCATCAGCCCCGGGACTAGCGGGGCGACGCAGTATTTT
CAISPGTSGATQYF
>TRBJ1-6|TRBV7-2|few|-
TGTGCCAGCAGCTCCCGGACGGAGTCCTATAATTCACCCCTCCACTTT
CASSSRTESYNSPLHF
>TRBJ2-7|TRBV2|-|-
TGTGCCAGCAGTGAAGCGCCCGTGCCTGCTACCTACGAGCAGTACTTC
CASSEAPVPATYEQYF
>TRBJ1-2|TRBV7-9|-|TRBD1
TGTGCCAGCAGCTTAGGTCCCAGGGGGTCCTTCCTCTTC
CASSLGPRGSFLF
>TRBJ1-2|TRBV7-2|-|TRBD1
TGTGCCAGCAGCTTAGCCACAGGGGGCTCCTATGGCTACACCTTC
CASSLATGGSYGYTF
>TRBJ2-7|TRBV5-1|-|-
TGCGCCAGCAGCTTTGAAGGGCCCTCCTACGAGCAGTACTTC
CASSFEGPSYEQYF
>TRBJ1-4|TRBV10-1|-|-
TGCGCCAGCAGTGCTCGAAGGCCAGGAAAACTGTTTTTT
CASSARRPGKLFF
>TRBJ1-1|TRBV7-2|-|-
TGTGCCAGCAGCTTAGTAGACTACCCTGAAGCTTTCTTT
CASSLVDYPEAFF
>TRBJ1-1|TRBV15|-|-
TGTGCCACCAGCAGAGACCAGGGTTGGGGAGCTTTCTTT
CATSRDQGWGAFF
>TRBJ1-6|TRBV19|-|-
TGTGCCAGTAGGACACGCGGGTATAATTCACCCCTCCACTTT
CASRTRGYNSPLHF
>TRBJ2-7|TRBV18|-|TRBD1
TGTGCCAGCTCACCTTCCCGGGACAGAACCTACGAGCAGTACTTC
CASSPSRDRTYEQYF
>TRBJ1-1|TRBV18|once|-
TGTGCCAGCTCACCAGGCAGGGGGAACACTGAAGCTTTCTTT
CASSPGRGNTEAFF
>TRBJ2-3|TRBV7-3|-|-
TGTGCCAGCAGCTTAAACGGGGGAGCGACAGATACGCAGTATTTT
CASSLNGGATDTQYF
>TRBJ2-2|TRBV7-2|-|TRBD2
TGTGCCAGCAGCTTAGTCGGTAGCGGGGCGAACACCGGGGAGCTGTTTTTT
CASSLVGSGANTGELFF
>TRBJ2-1|TRBV5-1|-|-
TGCGCCAGCAGCTTGCGACAGGCGGTCTACAATGAGCAGTTCTTC
CASSLRQAVYNEQFF
>TRBJ2-3|TRBV19|-|-
TGTGCCAGTAACCCGACCCGCATCGGGGATACGCAGTATTTT
CASNPTRIGDTQYF
>TRBJ2-1|TRBV18|once|TRBD1
TGTGCCAGCTCAACGACGACAGGGGGGTACGGGGATGAGCAGTTCTTC
CASSTTTGGYGDEQFF
>TRBJ2-4|TRBV7-9|-|-
TGTGCCAGCAGCTTTGATCAGAACATTCAGTACTTC
CASSFDQNIQYF
>TRBJ1-4|TRBV19|-|TRBD1
TGTGCCAGTAGTATTAATTTGGGACAGTCAACTAATGAAAAACTGTTTTTT
CASSINLGQSTNEKLFF
>TRBJ2-2|TRBV5-1|-|-
TGCGCCAGCAGCTTGGATGGCACCGGGGAGCTGTTTTTT
CASSLDGTGELFF
>TRBJ2-5|TRBV6-4|-|TRBD2
TGTGCCAGCAGTGAATCAGCGGGGGTTGTAGAGACCCAGTACTTC
CASSESAGVVETQYF
>TRBJ2-3|TRBV29-1|-|TRBD2
TGCAGCGTCCTACTAGCGGGGTCTAGCACAGATACGCAGTATTTT
CSVLLAGSSTDTQYF
>TRBJ2-3|TRBV11-2|once|TRBD2
TGTGCCAGCAGCTTAAAACCGGGACTAGCGTGGGATACGCAGTATTTT
CASSLKPGLAWDTQYF
>TRBJ2-5|TRBV10-3|-|TRBD1
TGTGCCATCAGGGGTAGGGACAGAGGAGAGACCCAGTACTTC
CAIRGRDRGETQYF
>TRBJ1-5|TRBV2|-|TRBD1
TGTGCCAGCAGCTCGGACAGGGATCAGCCCCAGCATTTT
CASSSDRDQPQHF
>TRBJ1-1|TRBV18|-|TRBD1
TGTGCCAGCTCAATCCGGGACAGGGGAGAATCTGAAGCTTTCTTT
CASSIRDRGESEAFF
>TRBJ2-7|TRBV30|-|-
TGTGCCTGGAGTGACCTCTACGAGCAGTACTTC
CAWSDLYEQYF
>TRBJ2-2|TRBV18|few|-
TGTGCCAGCTCACCGGGAGGTCCAGGCACCGGGGAGCTGTTTTTT
CASSPGGPGTGELFF
>TRBJ2-6|TRBV11-2|-|-
TGTGCCAGCAGCTTCAGCTCTGGGGCCAACGTCCTGACTTTC
CASSFSSGANVLTF
>TRBJ2-1|TRBV7-9|medium-sized|-
TGTGCCAGCAGCGATTCACTCAAGGGTTACAATGAGCAGTTCTTC
CASSDSLKGYNEQFF
>TRBJ2-3|TRBV5-8|-|-
TGTGCCAGCAGCTTGAAGCGGAGCTACACAGATACGCAGTATTTT
CASSLKRSYTDTQYF
>TRBJ2-3|TRBV2|-|-
TGTGCCAGCAGTGACTGGGGGGATACGCAGTATTTT
CASSDWGDTQYF
>TRBJ1-2|TRBV11-2|few|-
TGTGCCAGCAGCCATGGGCAGGGCTCTGGCTACACCTTC
CASSHGQGSGYTF
>TRBJ2-5|TRBV6-1|-|TRBD1
TGTGCCAGCGACAGGGATTGGGAAGAGACCCAGTACTTC
CASDRDWEETQYF
>TRBJ2-7|TRBV5-1|-|TRBD1
TGCGCCAGCAGTGGGGGACAGACGAGCTCCTACGAGCAGTACTTC
CASSGGQTSSYEQYF
>TRBJ1-2|TRBV5-4|-|-
TGTGCCAGCAGCACCAGGGTCAACTATGGCTACACCTTC
CASSTRVNYGYTF
>TRBJ1-3|TRBV7-2|-|-
TGTGCCAGCAGCTTCAATCCCTCTGGAAACACCATATATTTT
CASSFNPSGNTIYF
>TRBJ1-2|TRBV6-6|-|TRBD1
TGTGCCAGTTGGCCGGGACAGGGGGCGAGGGGCTACACCTTC
CASWPGQGARGYTF
>TRBJ1-1|TRBV18|-|-
TGTGCCAGCTCAAAGGGAGGCAGGGCTGAGTACACTGAAGCTTTCTTT
CASSKGGRAEYTEAFF